These T cell receptor beta chains were read from a single sample in a study of T cells in localized non-small cell lung cancer. Measured with immunoSEQ multiplex PCR; TCRdb has only the in-frame clones, and not every one. Of around 78,000 clones in the sample, 88% were seen once. Here the sequenced sample was peripheral blood, taken before any cancer treatment. Source of these receptors: a woman aged 40 to 75 with stage I squamous cell lung carcinoma. The CDR3 runs from the conserved cysteine through the conserved F or W. The D gene is left open where the match is weak. For some rows the clone size is stated as once, few or many, or as a class when expanded; others skip it.

TRBJ1-2 NA NA TRBV2 CASSESWIGYGYTF TGTGCCAGCAGTGAAAGCTGGATTGGGTATGGCTACACCTTC
TRBJ1-5 NA once TRBV18 CASAKDGNQPQHF TGTGCCAGCGCAAAAGACGGCAATCAGCCCCAGCATTTT
TRBJ2-3 TRBD2 NA TRBV7-8 CASSLLTSGNTDTQYF TGTGCCAGCAGCCTATTGACTAGCGGAAACACAGATACGCAGTATTTT
TRBJ1-2 NA NA TRBV6-5 CASSYPPGTYGYTF TGTGCCAGCAGTTACCCGCCGGGCACCTATGGCTACACCTTC
TRBJ2-4 NA NA TRBV30 CAWSVGAGAKNIQYF TGTGCCTGGAGTGTGGGGGCGGGGGCCAAAAACATTCAGTACTTC
TRBJ2-7 TRBD1 NA TRBV5-6 CASSLRTGEYEQYF TGTGCCAGCAGCCTCAGGACAGGGGAGTACGAGCAGTACTTC
TRBJ1-2 NA NA TRBV21-1 CASPCGQGIGYTF TGTGCCAGTCCGTGCGGACAGGGAATCGGCTACACCTTC
TRBJ2-7 NA NA TRBV2 CASSEYRRVWEQYF TGTGCCAGCAGTGAGTATAGGAGGGTGTGGGAGCAGTACTTC
TRBJ1-2 NA once TRBV2 CASSEALAPLF TGTGCCAGCAGTGAAGCGCTGGCACCGCTCTTC
TRBJ2-4 TRBD1 NA TRBV18 CASSPQGSRQGLRAF TGTGCCAGCTCACCCCAAGGAAGTCGACAGGGCCTCAGGGCCTTC
TRBJ2-1 NA few TRBV15 CATSKTGGAIEQFF TGTGCCACCAGCAAAACAGGGGGGGCGATTGAGCAGTTCTTC
TRBJ2-5 NA NA TRBV2 CASTLAGDQTQYF TGTGCCAGCACTTTAGCAGGGGATCAGACCCAGTACTTC
TRBJ1-2 TRBD1 NA TRBV27 CASSSPWTGGFLGYTF TGTGCCAGCAGTTCTCCCTGGACAGGGGGCTTTCTTGGCTACACCTTC
TRBJ1-2 NA once TRBV2 CASSDREGNYGYTF TGTGCCAGCAGTGACAGGGAGGGTAACTATGGCTACACCTTC
TRBJ2-3 NA NA TRBV11-2 CASSLLGAIQDTQYF TGTGCCAGCAGTTTACTTGGGGCCATTCAAGATACGCAGTATTTT
TRBJ1-2 NA once TRBV6-5 CASSYSGGEGYTF TGTGCCAGCAGTTACTCTGGCGGGGAGGGCTACACCTTC
TRBJ2-7 TRBD2 NA TRBV4-2 CASSLGTSGGEPYEQYF TGTGCCAGCAGCCTAGGGACTAGCGGGGGGGAACCCTACGAGCAGTACTTC
TRBJ2-2 NA NA TRBV13 CASSLALDTGELFF TGTGCCAGCAGCTTAGCACTAGACACCGGGGAGCTGTTTTTT
TRBJ2-3 TRBD2 NA TRBV6-4 CASSELAGRTDTQYF TGTGCCAGCAGTGAGCTAGCGGGGCGCACAGATACGCAGTATTTT
TRBJ1-2 NA NA TRBV7-9 CASSLAAQGPGYTF TGTGCCAGCAGCTTAGCGGCACAGGGCCCGGGCTACACCTTC
TRBJ1-4 NA NA TRBV7-6 CASRTGTQNEKLFF TGTGCCAGCAGGACCGGGACACAAAATGAAAAACTGTTTTTT
TRBJ2-6 TRBD1 few TRBV27 CASSFSYRGPRSGANVLTF TGTGCCAGCAGTTTTTCGTACAGGGGTCCCCGCTCTGGGGCCAACGTCCTGACTTTC
TRBJ2-5 TRBD1 NA TRBV29-1 CSVRGQGKETQYF TGCAGCGTACGGGGACAGGGAAAAGAGACCCAGTACTTC
TRBJ1-2 NA NA TRBV30 CAWSQGHRNSYTF TGTGCCTGGAGCCAAGGACATCGGAATAGCTACACCTTC
TRBJ2-4 TRBD1 NA TRBV27 CASSFTPLTGGNIQYF TGTGCCAGCAGTTTTACTCCCTTGACAGGGGGAAACATTCAGTACTTC
TRBJ1-2 NA NA TRBV4-1 CASSLDGRQVSYGYTF TGCGCCAGCAGCCTCGACGGCCGGCAGGTTTCTTATGGCTACACCTTC
TRBJ2-7 NA NA TRBV5-1 CASSLVRSLTASYEQYF TGCGCCAGCAGCTTGGTTCGTTCCCTTACCGCTTCCTACGAGCAGTACTTC
TRBJ2-3 NA NA TRBV7-8 CASSLVKADTQYF TGTGCCAGCAGCTTAGTAAAAGCAGATACGCAGTATTTT
TRBJ2-5 TRBD1 NA TRBV5-1 CASGRTGTGQETQYF TGCGCCAGCGGTAGAACCGGGACAGGACAAGAGACCCAGTACTTC
TRBJ1-2 NA few TRBV14 CASSQAMNNYGYTF TGTGCCAGCAGCCAAGCGATGAATAACTATGGCTACACCTTC
TRBJ2-3 TRBD2 NA TRBV11-2 CASRALAGGIVDTQYF TGTGCCAGCAGGGCCTTAGCGGGGGGGATCGTAGATACGCAGTATTTT
TRBJ2-7 NA NA TRBV19 CASRERGTYEQYF TGTGCCAGTAGAGAGAGGGGGACCTACGAGCAGTACTTC